Listed below are T cell receptor beta chains from one sample, sequenced in a study of technical replicates of blood from several donors. Method: immunoSEQ multiplex PCR; TCRdb's copy keeps in-frame clones and lacks some. The sample records around 70,000 clones, 90% to 95% being singletons. The material sequenced was T cells isolated from PBMCs. These receptors were collected from a human donor in good health. CDR3s include the opening cysteine and the closing phenylalanine or tryptophan. D genes are given only for firm matches. The listing skips clone size in some rows; elsewhere it reads once, few, many or a size class.

V gene	clone size	J gene	D gene	CDR3 DNA	CDR3 protein
TRBV5-1	-	TRBJ2-3	-	TGCGCCAGCAGCCGGGGACAAAGAGGAGATACGCAGTATTTT	CASSRGQRGDTQYF
TRBV28	-	TRBJ1-4	-	TGTGCCAGCAGAGTTGCAGATGAAAAACTGTTTTTT	CASRVADEKLFF
TRBV29-1	-	TRBJ2-4	-	TGCAGCGTTGATCTCTTAGCCAAAAACATTCAGTACTTC	CSVDLLAKNIQYF
TRBV5-4	-	TRBJ2-7	-	TGTGCCAGCAGCCCCCAACTAGCTGAGACCTACGAGCAGTACTTC	CASSPQLAETYEQYF
TRBV19	-	TRBJ2-4	TRBD2	TGTGCCAGTAGTATTAAGGGCCGAGCGGGAGGTTACATTCAGTACTTC	CASSIKGRAGGYIQYF
TRBV19	-	TRBJ1-5	-	TGTGCCAGTAGTACAGGGAACAATCAGCCCCAGCATTTT	CASSTGNNQPQHF
TRBV7-3	-	TRBJ2-1	-	TGTGCCAGCTCAGAGCAGTTCTTC	CASSEQFF
TRBV2	-	TRBJ2-4	TRBD1	TGTGCCAGCAGTGAAGCCGGGACAGTCGTCGGGCCCAAAAACATTCAGTACTTC	CASSEAGTVVGPKNIQYF
TRBV6-6	-	TRBJ1-5	-	TGTGCCAGCGGGCGTCAGGTGAATCAGCCCCAGCATTTT	CASGRQVNQPQHF
TRBV7-8	-	TRBJ2-5	TRBD1	TGTGCCAGCAGCGTAACCGGGACAGGGGATTTCCAAGAGACCCAGTACTTC	CASSVTGTGDFQETQYF
TRBV2	-	TRBJ2-3	TRBD2	TGTGCCAGCAGCGTACCCCTGACTAGCGGGAATACAGATACGCAGTATTTT	CASSVPLTSGNTDTQYF
TRBV18	-	TRBJ2-7	TRBD1	TGTGCCAGCTCTCCCGGGACAGGCTCCTACGAGCAGTACTTC	CASSPGTGSYEQYF
TRBV7-3	-	TRBJ2-3	TRBD2	TGTGCCAGCAGCAGGACTAGGTTGGGCACAGATACGCAGTATTTT	CASSRTRLGTDTQYF
TRBV4-1	-	TRBJ1-3	-	TGCGCCAGCAGCCAAGACGGGGGCTCTGGAAACACCATATATTTT	CASSQDGGSGNTIYF
TRBV7-9	-	TRBJ2-7	-	TGTGCCAGCAGCTCCGGGATTACCTACGAGCAGTACTTC	CASSSGITYEQYF
TRBV4-1	-	TRBJ2-1	-	TGCGCCAGCAGCCAAATAAGGGGTTTTGTGAATGAGCAGTTCTTC	CASSQIRGFVNEQFF
TRBV7-9	-	TRBJ1-2	TRBD1	TGTGCCAGCAGCGGGGGACAGCCCCTTTATGGCTACACCTTC	CASSGGQPLYGYTF
TRBV5-5	-	TRBJ2-1	-	TGTGCCAGCAGCTTATACAGAGACAATGAGCAGTTCTTC	CASSLYRDNEQFF
TRBV19	-	TRBJ2-5	-	TGTGCCTCTCAAGACAGGTACCAAGAGACCCAGTACTTC	CASQDRYQETQYF
TRBV10-3	-	TRBJ2-7	TRBD2	TGTGCCATCAGTGAGTCAGGACTAGCGGGAGGTAACGAGCAGTACTTC	CAISESGLAGGNEQYF
TRBV6-5	-	TRBJ2-2	-	TGTGCCAGCAGCCTCGGGAAGTCGGTCACCGGGGAGCTGTTTTTT	CASSLGKSVTGELFF
TRBV28	-	TRBJ1-2	TRBD1	TGTGCCAGCACGACAGGGAACTATGGCTACACCTTC	CASTTGNYGYTF
TRBV9	-	TRBJ2-3	-	TGTGCCAGCAGCGTTAGGGCGGGGTTCAGCACAGATACGCAGTATTTT	CASSVRAGFSTDTQYF
TRBV5-8	-	TRBJ1-4	-	TGTGCCAGCAGCTTAGGGGTAGCTTCAACTAATGAAAAACTGTTTTTT	CASSLGVASTNEKLFF
TRBV28	-	TRBJ2-7	-	TGTGCCAGCAGGCAGACAGAGGCTACGCAGCAGTACTTC	CASRQTEATQQYF
TRBV7-7	-	TRBJ2-3	-	TGTGCTAGCAGCCCGCGGGTGCAGGATACGCAGTATTTT	CASSPRVQDTQYF
TRBV6-4	-	TRBJ2-2	TRBD1	TGTGCCAGCAGTCCCTCCCCAGGACAGGTTCCTAACACCGGGGAGCTGTTTTTT	CASSPSPGQVPNTGELFF
TRBV21-1	-	TRBJ1-1	-	TGTGCCAGCAGCAAAGTCGGCGGAACCATGAACACTGAAGCTTTCTTT	CASSKVGGTMNTEAFF
TRBV20-1	-	TRBJ2-7	-	TGCAGACCTGTAGGGGACTACGAGCAGTACTTC	CRPVGDYEQYF
TRBV27	-	TRBJ1-1	TRBD1	TGTGCCAGCAGTTCCCTAGACAGGGGTGCTTTCTTT	CASSSLDRGAFF
TRBV27	-	TRBJ1-5	-	TGTGCCAGCAGTTTATCGCGAGGAGAAGGCAATCAGCCCCAGCATTTT	CASSLSRGEGNQPQHF
TRBV6-1	-	TRBJ2-1	-	TGTGCCAGCAGTGTTATAGGGGCTGGGGAGCAGTTCTTC	CASSVIGAGEQFF
TRBV18	-	TRBJ2-7	TRBD1	TGTGCCAGCTCACCACCGGACAGGCCTCCCTACGAGCAGTACTTC	CASSPPDRPPYEQYF
TRBV6-1	once	TRBJ2-1	-	TGTGCCAGCAGTGAGCGGGACCCTTACAATGAGCAGTTCTTC	CASSERDPYNEQFF
TRBV9	-	TRBJ2-1	-	TGTGCCGCGGGTAGCGAGAACTTCAACGAGCAGTTCTTC	CAAGSENFNEQFF
TRBV9	-	TRBJ1-3	-	TGTGCCAGCAGCGTTTCGGACATGACTTACTCTGGAAACACCATATATTTT	CASSVSDMTYSGNTIYF
TRBV9	-	TRBJ2-5	TRBD1	TGTGCCAGCAGCGTCCAGGGGGCGCAGGAGACCCAGTACTTC	CASSVQGAQETQYF
TRBV19	-	TRBJ1-4	-	TGTGCCAGTAGTATAGGAGGGAGAGAAAAACTGTTTTTT	CASSIGGREKLFF
TRBV9	-	TRBJ1-3	TRBD1	TGTGCCAGCAGCGAGCGGAGGACAGGGGATAGAAACACCATATATTTT	CASSERRTGDRNTIYF
TRBV10-3	-	TRBJ1-1	TRBD1	TGTGCCATCAGTGAGGCAGGGGGCATAAACACTGAAGCTTTCTTT	CAISEAGGINTEAFF
TRBV7-9	once	TRBJ2-7	-	TGTGCCAGCGGGACAGGGGTAAGCGGGAGGACCTACGAGCAGTACTTC	CASGTGVSGRTYEQYF
TRBV28	-	TRBJ2-1	TRBD2	TGTGCCAGCAGTTTATACAACCCGGGACTAGCGGGAGCCAATGAGCAGTTCTTC	CASSLYNPGLAGANEQFF
TRBV5-6	-	TRBJ2-3	TRBD1	TGTGCCAGCGTCAGGGGGCAGGTAGATACGCAGTATTTT	CASVRGQVDTQYF
TRBV2	once	TRBJ1-1	-	TGTGCCAGCAGTGAATTGGGGGGGTCCACGAACACTGAAGCTTTCTTT	CASSELGGSTNTEAFF